Below are 2 T cell receptor beta chains sequenced from a single sample in a study of blood T cell repertoires in COVID-19. TCRdb's copy holds only in-frame clones and misses some; the assay was immunoSEQ multiplex PCR. The sample lists more than 80,000 clones; about 87% were seen once. Sequencing was carried out using peripheral blood. The receptors shown here come from a man at least 80 years old with acute or convalescent COVID-19.

The V gene is TRBV5-4, the J gene TRBJ1-1; 9 bases align to TRBD1. J gave up 5 bases and V 4 bases, and 9 bases lay outside the gene matches. Germline lookup yields CDR1 SGHNT and CDR2 YYREEE (reference sequence). The length of the CDR3 is 15 residues. This CDR3 is CASSQAGTGLTEAFF. CDR3 in DNA: TGTGCCAGCAGCCAGGCCGGGACAGGGTTGACTGAAGCTTTCTTT.

The V and J genes are TRBV7-9 and TRBJ2-3; maybe TRBD2 (5 bases). Trimming stripped 0 bases from V and 4 bases from J, with 8 bases between. Germline CDR1 reads SEHNR; CDR2 reads FQNEAQ (reference sequence). The CDR3 has 14 residues. The CDR3 sequence is CASSLAIGADTQYF. DNA for the CDR3: TGTGCCAGCAGCTTAGCGATCGGGGCAGATACGCAGTATTTT.